One sample yielded the 24 T cell receptor beta chains listed below, sequenced in a study of blood T cells in healthy people across ages. The use of a sample-barcoded 5' primer and a J-beta primer mix characterized a second PCR of roughly 6 to 11 cycles. A single record per CDR3 protein comes from TCRdb applying MiXCR to the 5' RACE reads. The sample records 600,000 to 900,000 distinct CDR3 sequences, roughly 24% being singletons. The same data also contributed to another study, on T cells of mothers and their children.

The source material was blood. These receptors came from a boy younger than 18 in good health.

The chain has TRBV6-2 or TRBV6-3 and TRBJ2-2; D possibly corresponds to TRBD2 (6 bases). Trimming took off 5 bases at V and 5 bases at J, with 18 bases between the two ends. The CDR3 sequence is 16 residues long. The germline V gene encodes CDR1 MNHEY and CDR2 SVGEGT. The DNA for the CDR3 is TGTGCCAGCAGTCGACTCGGGAGTTGGAGTACCGGGGAGCTGTTTTTT. Translated: CASSRLGSWSTGELFF.

CDR3 loop: CASSAASGGAGETQYF. For the CDR3, the DNA is TGTGCCAGCAGTGCTGCTAGCGGGGGGGCCGGTGAGACCCAGTACTTC. The rearrangement joins TRBV9 to TRBJ2-1, with 12 bases identical to TRBD2. The assigned J gene may be wrong: the sequence end matches TRBJ2-5 better. This CDR3 is 16 amino acids long. The germline V gene has CDR1 SGDLS and CDR2 YYNGEE.

This clonotype occurred a few times. The V gene is TRBV5-1, the J gene TRBJ2-1, with D maybe TRBD1 (9 bases). This CDR3 is built from 16 residues. Deletions cut 2 bases from V and 7 bases from J, with 19 bases between. The germline V gene encodes CDR1 SGHRS and CDR2 YFSETQ. The CDR3 nucleotides are TGCGCCAGCAGCTTTGGACTAGCCGGGACAGGGAATGAGCAGTTCTTC. Translation gives CASSFGLAGTGNEQFF.

The chain combines TRBV9 with TRBJ2-3; D might be TRBD2 (6 bases). This CDR3 has 17 amino acids. The V gene's germline CDR1 is SGDLS and CDR2 YYNGEE. Trimming took off 0 bases at V and 0 bases at J, with 14 bases between the two ends. The chain's CDR3 is CASSVEGLGYSTDTQYF. As DNA, the CDR3 is TGTGCCAGCAGCGTAGAGGGACTCGGCTATAGCACAGATACGCAGTATTTT.

This clonotype was seen more than once but under ten times. This chain joins TRBV9 and TRBJ2-3; no clear D. This CDR3 is built from 14 residues. V was shortened by 0 bases and J by 2 bases, with 7 bases between the two germline ends. Germline V gene lookup returns CDR1 SGDLS and CDR2 YYNGEE. The CDR3 nucleotides are TGTGCCAGCAGCGTAGATGCGATCACAGATACGCAGTATTTT. Amino acid sequence: CASSVDAITDTQYF.

CDR3 nucleotides: TGCGCCAGCAGCTTGGTGGCAGGGACGGGTTCACCCCTCCACTTT. Protein sequence: CASSLVAGTGSPLHF. The rearrangement links TRBV5-1 to TRBJ1-6; D might be TRBD1 (5 bases). Trimming took off 0 bases at V and 9 bases at J, with 13 bases between the two ends. The CDR3 is made up of 15 amino acids. Germline V lookup: CDR1 SGHRS, CDR2 YFSETQ.

The chain uses TRBV12-3 or TRBV12-4 and TRBJ1-1; no firm D call. Between the trimmed V and J ends, which lost 2 bases and 0 bases, there was a span of 4 bases. The CDR3 totals 13 residues. Written as DNA, the CDR3 is TGTGCCAGCAGTTTAATAGTGAACACTGAAGCTTTCTTT. Residues: CASSLIVNTEAFF.

This clonotype showed up just a few times. The chain is built from TRBV12-3 or TRBV12-4 and TRBJ2-4; no clear D gene. The CDR3 has 13 amino acids. Between the trimmed V and J ends, which lost 6 bases and 5 bases, there was a span of 11 bases. CDR3 sequence: CASSSSTENIQYF. The CDR3 bases are TGTGCCAGCAGCTCAAGTACGGAAAACATTCAGTACTTC.

The chain is built from TRBV25-1 and TRBJ2-5; the D gene is possibly TRBD1 (6 bases). The J call is in doubt because the DNA end fits TRBJ2-1 better. CDR1 and CDR2 (germline): MGHDK, SYGVNS. CDR3 length: 12 amino acids. CDR3 in amino acids: CASRDSYGEQFF. The DNA for the CDR3 is TGTGCCAGCAGGGACAGTTATGGTGAGCAGTTCTTC.

This clonotype was seen repeatedly, ten times or more. The chain links TRBV5-1 to TRBJ2-5; D remains unclear. Germline values: CDR1 SGHRS, CDR2 YFSETQ. V was clipped by 4 bases and J by 5 bases, with 12 bases between them. This CDR3 spans 13 amino acids. CDR3 nucleotide sequence: TGCGCCAGCAGCATCGACACCCGGGAGACCCAGTACTTC. Its protein product is CASSIDTRETQYF.

The chain combines TRBV6-5 with TRBJ2-1; tentatively, D is TRBD1 (5 bases). Germline lookup yields CDR1 MNHEY and CDR2 SVGAGI. The ends were cut back, 7 bases at V and 5 bases at J, with 21 bases in the middle. CDR3 length: 16 residues. CDR3 protein: CASTLFQGWLDNEQFF. The CDR3 nucleotides read TGTGCCAGCACCTTATTCCAGGGTTGGTTGGACAATGAGCAGTTCTTC.

The chain has TRBV7-9 and TRBJ1-4, with D possibly being TRBD1 (6 bases). This CDR3 contains 15 residues. The V end lost 5 bases, the J end lost 6 bases, and 16 bases lay between the germline ends. CDR1 and CDR2 (germline): SEHNR, FQNEAQ (reference sequence). Here the CDR3 DNA reads TGTGCCAGCAGCATCACAGGGAATTCGGATGAAAAACTGTTTTTT. Its protein product is CASSITGNSDEKLFF.

This clonotype was observed a few times. An end of the junction does not agree with germline; a read error may underlie this. This rearrangement joins TRBV10-3 to TRBJ2-1; weak D call: TRBD1 (6 bases). The DNA matches TRBJ2-5 better at its end, which makes the J call doubtful. CDR1 ENHRY and CDR2 SYGVKD come from the germline V gene. The CDR3 contains 12 residues. The CDR3 region has the DNA TGTGCCATCAAGGACAGCCAAGGGACCCAGTACTTC. This gives the protein CAIKDSQGTQYF.

In regard to this clonotype: Given the absence of the conserved phenylalanine or tryptophan at the CDR3 end, a read error is likely. The CDR3 region has the DNA TGCAGTGCTAGCCAGGGATATAGCAATCAGCCCCAGCATTGT. Its translation: CSASQGYSNQPQHC. The chain joins TRBV20-1 to TRBJ1-5, with TRBD1 as a possible D gene (5 bases). From germline, CDR1 is DFQATT and CDR2 SNEGSKA (reference sequence). Deletions cut 3 bases from V and 0 bases from J, with 9 bases between. The CDR3 runs 14 residues.

This clonotype came up a few times. This rearrangement joins TRBV12-3 or TRBV12-4 to TRBJ1-5, with unresolved D. V lost 2 bases, J lost 3 bases, and 14 bases lay in between. This CDR3 contains 16 residues. The CDR3 spells CASSLSQGSLNQPQHF. The DNA for the CDR3 is TGTGCCAGCAGTTTATCCCAAGGTAGTCTCAATCAGCCCCAGCATTTT.

This clonotype was counted between two and nine times. The chain carries TRBV2 and TRBJ2-2; the D gene could be TRBD1 or TRBD2 (6 bases each). Trimming took 9 bases from V and 7 from J, leaving 18 bases between them. CDR3 length: 14 residues. Germline CDR1 reads SNHLY; CDR2 reads FYNNEI. The CDR3 loop reads CASGRGPGGGELFF. In DNA form, the CDR3 reads TGTGCCAGTGGCCGGGGGCCCGGCGGCGGGGAGCTGTTTTTT.

This chain joins TRBV15 and TRBJ1-4; no firm D call. V lost 3 bases and J 4 bases, leaving 12 bases between the germline ends. Germline CDR1 and CDR2: LNHNV and YYDKDF (reference sequence). CDR3 length equals 15 residues. The CDR3 spells CATSSVATYNEKLFF. In DNA form, the CDR3 reads TGTGCCACCAGCAGCGTCGCGACCTATAATGAAAAACTGTTTTTT.

The V and J genes are TRBV7-3 and TRBJ2-2, with unresolved D. Per germline, CDR1 SGHTA and CDR2 FQGTGA. Trimming took off 2 bases at V and 4 bases at J, with 8 bases between the two ends. The CDR3 consists of 14 residues. The CDR3 bases are TGTGCCAGCAGCTTAGGCCAGCTCACCGGGGAGCTGTTTTTT. Amino acids: CASSLGQLTGELFF.

This clonotype showed up many times. The J gene is TRBJ2-5, the V gene TRBV24-1; TRBD2 aligns across 7 bases. V lost 2 bases to trimming and J lost 6 bases; unmatched junction nucleotides: 8. CDR3 length: 15 amino acids. Germline CDR1 and CDR2: KGHDR and SFDVKD. CDR3 amino acids: CATSDSSAGSKTQYF. Written as DNA, the CDR3 is TGTGCCACCAGTGATTCCTCAGCGGGGTCTAAGACCCAGTACTTC.

The chain employs TRBV27 and TRBJ1-1, with D hard to call. Trimming removed 3 bases at V and 4 bases at J, with 15 bases between. The CDR3 is made up of 15 amino acids. CDR1 and CDR2 (germline): MNHEY, SMNVEV (reference sequence). The CDR3 bases are TGTGCCAGCAGTTTCGGGCCGGGATTTGGCACTGAAGCTTTCTTT. Translating gives CASSFGPGFGTEAFF.

V and J are TRBV7-3 and TRBJ2-2; a weak D match, TRBD2 (5 bases). Germline-derived CDR1 and CDR2 are SGHTA and FQGTGA. CDR3 length: 15 residues. V dropped 5 bases and J dropped 0 bases, with 10 bases sitting between them. CDR3 nucleotide sequence: TGTGCCAGCAGCCAGGAGGCGGCGAACACCGGGGAGCTGTTTTTT. It encodes CASSQEAANTGELFF.

V and J are TRBV6-1 and TRBJ2-1; 7 bases agree with TRBD2. Per germline, CDR1 MNHNS and CDR2 SASEGT. J lost 8 bases, V lost 7 bases, and 8 bases had no gene match. This CDR3 has 13 amino acids. The CDR3 nucleotides read TGTGCCAGCACCCTACTAGCGTGGGATGAGCAGTTCTTC. Its protein product is CASTLLAWDEQFF.

As to this clonotype: The germline gene is not matched at one end of the junction; a read error may be the cause. The rearrangement links TRBV7-2 to TRBJ2-5, with 10 nucleotides matching TRBD2. Germline V gene data show CDR1 as SGHTA and CDR2 as FQGNSA. CDR3 length: 15 amino acids. In DNA form, the CDR3 reads TGTGCCAGCAACTTAAGACTAGCGGGCGGGGAGACCCAGTACTTC. Amino acid sequence: CASNLRLAGGETQYF.

This clonotype was detected a few times. This chain connects TRBV7-8 to TRBJ2-1; 8 nucleotides align to TRBD2. The CDR3 has 16 residues. CDR1 is SGHVS and CDR2 is FQNEAQ in the germline V gene. With 1 base clipped from V and 3 bases from J, the junction kept 5 bases outside the gene matches. CDR3 sequence: CASSLVRLANYNEQFF. The CDR3 DNA follows: TGTGCCAGCAGCTTAGTTCGACTAGCGAACTACAATGAGCAGTTCTTC.